A selection of T cell receptor beta chains follows, all from one sample in a study of shared clonotypes between healthy human individuals. The data were produced by immunoSEQ multiplex PCR, yet TCRdb's version contains in-frame clones alone and is incomplete. The sample holds about 2.1 million clones, more than 85% seen once. Input material: naive CD8+ T cells from PBMCs. The receptors originated from a man between 18 and 29 years old in good health. Some clones in this sample may be carry-over from other donors' samples. The CDR3 runs from the conserved cysteine through the conserved F or W. The D gene is left open where the match is weak. Part of the rows lack a size; the others show once, few, many or a class for expanded clones.

j_call: TRBJ2-7; d_call: .; v_call: TRBV27; clone_size: .; cdr3_aa: CASSFRGRHREQYF; cdr3_nt: TGTGCCAGCAGTTTCCGGGGGAGGCACCGCGAGCAGTACTTC
j_call: TRBJ1-1; d_call: .; v_call: TRBV7-9; clone_size: .; cdr3_aa: CASSLVKGQNTEAFF; cdr3_nt: TGTGCCAGCAGCTTAGTTAAGGGGCAGAACACTGAAGCTTTCTTT
j_call: TRBJ1-2; d_call: .; v_call: TRBV28; clone_size: .; cdr3_aa: CASSYLRQNGYTF; cdr3_nt: TGTGCCAGCAGTTATCTTCGACAGAATGGCTACACCTTC
j_call: TRBJ2-2; d_call: .; v_call: TRBV27; clone_size: .; cdr3_aa: CASSPTLPRGTGELFF; cdr3_nt: TGTGCCAGCAGTCCCACCCTCCCCCGTGGCACCGGGGAGCTGTTTTTT
j_call: TRBJ1-1; d_call: .; v_call: TRBV9; clone_size: .; cdr3_aa: CASSPGDTEAFF; cdr3_nt: TGTGCCAGCAGCCCCGGGGACACTGAAGCTTTCTTT
j_call: TRBJ2-7; d_call: TRBD2; v_call: TRBV5-1; clone_size: .; cdr3_aa: CASSLWLADNSYEQYF; cdr3_nt: TGCGCCAGCAGCTTGTGGCTAGCGGATAACTCCTACGAGCAGTACTTC
j_call: TRBJ2-7; d_call: TRBD1; v_call: TRBV28; clone_size: .; cdr3_aa: CASSFLPGTGNYEQYF; cdr3_nt: TGTGCCAGCAGTTTCTTACCTGGGACAGGGAACTACGAGCAGTACTTC
j_call: TRBJ2-7; d_call: TRBD1; v_call: TRBV28; clone_size: .; cdr3_aa: CASSQYWTGGGPYEQYF; cdr3_nt: TGTGCCAGCAGTCAATACTGGACAGGTGGTGGCCCCTACGAGCAGTACTTC
j_call: TRBJ2-7; d_call: .; v_call: TRBV7-8; clone_size: .; cdr3_aa: CASSSSRDLLEQYF; cdr3_nt: TGTGCCAGCAGCTCGAGCCGGGACCTTCTTGAGCAGTACTTC
j_call: TRBJ2-7; d_call: TRBD2; v_call: TRBV4-1; clone_size: few; cdr3_aa: CASSQGTSGYEQYF; cdr3_nt: TGCGCCAGCAGCCAAGGGACTAGCGGCTACGAGCAGTACTTC
j_call: TRBJ1-4; d_call: .; v_call: TRBV28; clone_size: .; cdr3_aa: CASSLSGATNEKLFF; cdr3_nt: TGTGCCAGCAGTTTATCCGGAGCAACTAATGAAAAACTGTTTTTT
j_call: TRBJ2-7; d_call: TRBD2; v_call: TRBV28; clone_size: .; cdr3_aa: CASSLATSGGAGQYF; cdr3_nt: TGTGCCAGCAGTCTCGCGACTAGCGGGGGGGCGGGGCAGTACTTC
j_call: TRBJ2-7; d_call: .; v_call: TRBV7-8; clone_size: .; cdr3_aa: CASTIVGEAGYEQYF; cdr3_nt: TGTGCCAGCACCATAGTAGGGGAGGCAGGCTACGAGCAGTACTTC
j_call: TRBJ2-7; d_call: .; v_call: TRBV30; clone_size: .; cdr3_aa: CAWTGAREQYF; cdr3_nt: TGTGCCTGGACCGGGGCACGCGAGCAGTACTTC
j_call: TRBJ1-5; d_call: .; v_call: TRBV19; clone_size: .; cdr3_aa: CATGGTYDYSNQPQHF; cdr3_nt: TGTGCCACAGGCGGGACGTACGACTATAGCAATCAGCCCCAGCATTTT
j_call: TRBJ2-1; d_call: TRBD1; v_call: TRBV11-2; clone_size: .; cdr3_aa: CASSFPGTGLRNEQFF; cdr3_nt: TGTGCCAGCAGCTTTCCCGGGACAGGACTTCGCAATGAGCAGTTCTTC
j_call: TRBJ2-7; d_call: .; v_call: TRBV29-1; clone_size: .; cdr3_aa: CSVDIGGAAYEQYF; cdr3_nt: TGCAGCGTTGATATTGGGGGCGCGGCCTACGAGCAGTACTTC
j_call: TRBJ1-5; d_call: .; v_call: TRBV7-2; clone_size: once; cdr3_aa: CASSLVGGGHQPQHF; cdr3_nt: TGTGCCAGCAGCTTAGTGGGTGGGGGACATCAGCCCCAGCATTTT
j_call: TRBJ2-2; d_call: .; v_call: TRBV2; clone_size: .; cdr3_aa: CASSEVWRELFF; cdr3_nt: TGTGCCAGCAGTGAAGTGTGGAGGGAGCTGTTTTTT
j_call: TRBJ2-5; d_call: .; v_call: TRBV14; clone_size: .; cdr3_aa: CASSRKRWETQYF; cdr3_nt: TGTGCCAGCAGCCGGAAGCGCTGGGAGACCCAGTACTTC
j_call: TRBJ2-7; d_call: .; v_call: TRBV27; clone_size: .; cdr3_aa: CASSRRTRYYEQYF; cdr3_nt: TGTGCCAGCAGCCGCCGGACACGTTACTACGAGCAGTACTTC
j_call: TRBJ1-2; d_call: .; v_call: TRBV13; clone_size: .; cdr3_aa: CASSLGQGDDGYTF; cdr3_nt: TGTGCCAGCAGCTTAGGGCAGGGAGACGATGGCTACACCTTC
j_call: TRBJ2-7; d_call: TRBD1; v_call: TRBV9; clone_size: .; cdr3_aa: CASSVGQASYEQYF; cdr3_nt: TGTGCCAGCAGCGTGGGACAGGCATCCTACGAGCAGTACTTC
j_call: TRBJ2-7; d_call: TRBD2; v_call: TRBV5-6; clone_size: .; cdr3_aa: CASKAGGDLGQYF; cdr3_nt: TGTGCCAGCAAGGCGGGAGGGGATTTGGGGCAGTACTTC
j_call: TRBJ2-7; d_call: TRBD1; v_call: TRBV28; clone_size: .; cdr3_aa: CASEPGDRNFYEQYF; cdr3_nt: TGTGCCAGCGAACCAGGGGACAGGAATTTCTACGAGCAGTACTTC